These 31 T cell receptor beta chains came from one sample sequenced in a study of early T cells in non-severe SARS-CoV-2 infection. MiXCR was run by TCRdb on the 5' RACE reads, yielding one entry per CDR3 protein. Here the sample spans 30,000 to 45,000 distinct CDR3 sequences, 3% to 4.5% being singletons. Specimen: whole blood. The origin of the receptors is an adult who was a healthcare worker with PCR-confirmed SARS-CoV-2 infection or an uninfected control (not recorded which).

This clonotype occurred many times. Compared with germline, one end of the junction differs, possibly owing to a read error. The CDR3 is CASSQGASGGTDTQYF. CDR3 DNA: TGCGCCAGCAGCCAAGGTGCTAGCGGGGGCACAGATACGCAGTATTTC. The chain carries TRBV4-1 and TRBJ2-3; 10 bases fit TRBD2. Germline-derived CDR1 and CDR2 are MGHRA and YSYEKL. This CDR3 spans 16 amino acids.

The rearrangement joins TRBV7-6 to TRBJ2-2; 8 nucleotides match TRBD2. The CDR3 is 16 residues long. V lost 5 bases to trimming and J lost 1 base; unmatched junction nucleotides: 6. Germline V gene data show CDR1 as SGHVS and CDR2 as FNYEAQ. The DNA of the CDR3 is TGTGCCAGCAGCGCCATGACTAGCGTGAACACCGGGGAGCTGTTTTTT. Amino acids: CASSAMTSVNTGELFF.

The chain joins TRBV20-1 to TRBJ1-6; 8 bases map to TRBD1. This CDR3 is 14 amino acids long. V lost 0 bases, J lost 9 bases, and 4 bases stayed unmatched. Germline V CDR1 and CDR2: DFQATT, SNEGSKA (reference sequence). CDR3 coding DNA: TGCAGTGCTAGAGAGTCAGGGGGCGCTTCACCCCTCCACTTT. Encoded protein: CSARESGGASPLHF.

This clonotype was counted ten times or more. This chain joins TRBV29-1 and TRBJ2-1; 9 bases are a match to TRBD2. Losses at the gene ends were 4 bases for V and 0 bases for J; bases not matched to a gene: 1. Per germline, CDR1 SQVTM and CDR2 ANQGSEA. The CDR3 contains 14 residues. The CDR3 here is CSVGGRASYNEQFF. The CDR3 DNA is TGCAGCGTTGGCGGGAGGGCCTCCTACAATGAGCAGTTCTTC.

The sample holds many counts of this clonotype. The chain employs TRBV24-1 and TRBJ2-1; 16 bases agree with TRBD2. The CDR3 loop spans 15 amino acids. The junction had 6 bases not matched to a gene; V was cut back by 8 bases and J by 9 bases. Per the germline V gene, CDR1 is KGHDR and CDR2 is SFDVKD. For the CDR3, the DNA is TGTGCCACCACTGGGACTAGCGGGAGGGCGAGTGAGCAGTTCTTC. Protein product: CATTGTSGRASEQFF.

This clonotype was detected only a few times. This rearrangement joins TRBV5-1 to TRBJ2-1; TRBD2 matches at 12 bases. In germline, CDR1 is SGHRS, CDR2 YFSETQ. V shed 4 bases and J 8 bases; nucleotides not matched to a gene: 10. CDR3 size: 16 residues. The CDR3 DNA reads as TGCGCCAGCAGCACCACTAGCGGGAGGATGGGCGATGAGCAGTTCTTC. Encoded protein: CASSTTSGRMGDEQFF.

This clonotype was seen a few times. The chain joins TRBV19 to TRBJ1-5; no reliable D call. This CDR3 region has 15 residues. Trimming removed 3 bases from V and 1 base from J, with 10 bases in between. Germline V gene data show CDR1 as LNHDA and CDR2 as SQIVND (reference sequence). CDR3 residues: CASSISGLSNQPQHF. The CDR3 nucleotides are TGTGCCAGTAGTATTTCCGGTTTAAGCAATCAGCCCCAGCATTTT.

This clonotype was counted at least ten times. V is TRBV6-2 or TRBV6-3 and J is TRBJ2-7; D gene unclear. The length of the CDR3 is 11 residues. CDR1 is MNHEY and CDR2 is SVGEGT in the germline V gene. Trimming cost V 4 bases and J 2 bases, with 3 bases left between them. The CDR3 is CASSFTYEQYF. The CDR3 bases are TGTGCCAGCAGTTTTACCTACGAGCAGTACTTC.

This rearrangement joins TRBV28 to TRBJ1-1, with D unclear. CDR3 size: 14 residues. V lost 3 bases to trimming and J lost 3 bases, with 11 bases between them. Germline CDR1 is MDHEN and CDR2 is SYDVKM. The CDR3 DNA reads as TGTGCCAGCAGTTTTAGGCCGGCGGACACTGAAGCTTTCTTT. The encoded protein is CASSFRPADTEAFF.

In its sample, this clonotype was seen many times. V gene TRBV27 combines with J gene TRBJ2-5; 7 bases fit TRBD2. The CDR3 runs 16 residues. Germline values: CDR1 MNHEY, CDR2 SMNVEV (reference sequence). Trimming took 2 bases from V and 5 from J; bases not matched to a gene: 11. The CDR3 bases are TGTGCCAGCAGTTTAAAAGCGGGACTTAAGGGGGAGACCCAGTACTTC. It encodes CASSLKAGLKGETQYF.

This clonotype was seen only a few times. The V and J genes are TRBV7-3 and TRBJ1-6; 9 bases match TRBD1. The length of the CDR3 is 16 residues. Per the germline V gene, CDR1 is SGHTA and CDR2 is FQGTGA. The trim removed 2 bases at V and 10 bases at J, leaving 9 bases unmatched. The CDR3 protein is CASSLGGTGQGSPLHF. For the CDR3, the DNA is TGTGCCAGCAGCTTAGGCGGGACAGGGCAGGGATCACCCCTCCACTTT. Based on the CDR3 plus reference TRBV7-3 and TRBJ1-6, the full variable domain is GAGVSQTPSNKVTEKGKYVELRCDPISGHTALYWYRQSLGQGPEFLIYFQGTGAADDSGLPNDRFFAVRPEGSVSTLKIQRTERGDSAVYLCASSLGGTGQGSPLHFGNGTRLTVT.

This clonotype was seen ten or more times. The V gene is TRBV5-1, the J gene TRBJ1-1; no firm D call. V lost 2 bases, J lost 1 base, and 6 bases lay in between. This CDR3 spans 13 amino acids. Germline CDR1 reads SGHRS; CDR2 reads YFSETQ. The CDR3 DNA reads TGCGCCAGCAGCTTCCAAAGGAACACTGAAGCTTTCTTT. Translation: CASSFQRNTEAFF. Full variable domain (remainder filled in from reference TRBV5-1 and TRBJ1-1): KAGVTQTPRYLIKTRGQQVTLSCSPISGHRSVSWYQQTPGQGLQFLFEYFSETQRNKGNFPGRFSGRQFSNSRSEMNVSTLELGDSALYLCASSFQRNTEAFFGQGTRLTVV.

The DNA for the CDR3 is TGTGCCAGCAGTTTATGGATAGGCGGGAGTGACGAGCAGTACTTC. Translating gives CASSLWIGGSDEQYF. J is TRBJ2-7 and V is TRBV28; 7 bases fit TRBD2. This CDR3 comprises 15 residues. Trimming removed 0 bases from V and 5 bases from J; junction bases left unmatched: 7. Looked up from germline, CDR1 is MDHEN and CDR2 is SYDVKM.

The sample holds many counts of this clonotype. This rearrangement joins TRBV29-1 to TRBJ2-3, with TRBD2 identical over 7 bases. Per germline, CDR1 SQVTM and CDR2 ANQGSEA. V lost 7 bases to trimming and J lost 4 bases; unmatched junction nucleotides: 8. This CDR3 has 13 residues. CDR3 DNA sequence: TGCAGCGGAGAGGCGGGGGTTGCAGATACGCAGTATTTT. This translates into CSGEAGVADTQYF.

This clonotype was detected ten times or more. The V and J genes are TRBV20-1 and TRBJ2-5, with no clear D. The CDR3 sequence is 14 residues long. From germline, CDR1 is DFQATT and CDR2 SNEGSKA (reference sequence). Deletions cut 6 bases from V and 1 base from J, with 15 bases between. CDR3 amino acids: CSAGRVAGQETQYF. Here the CDR3 DNA reads TGCAGTGCCGGGCGTGTGGCAGGCCAAGAGACCCAGTACTTC.

At least ten counts were recorded for this clonotype. The J gene is TRBJ2-3, the V gene TRBV5-1, with TRBD1 matching over 9 bases. CDR3 length: 15 residues. J lost 3 bases, V lost 0 bases, and 2 bases had no gene match. Germline V gives CDR1 SGHRS, CDR2 YFSETQ. The CDR3 DNA sequence: TGCGCCAGCAGCTTGGGGGACAGGGAGACAGATACGCAGTATTTT. Its protein is CASSLGDRETDTQYF. Looking up the rest from reference TRBV5-1 and TRBJ2-3 gives the full variable domain: KAGVTQTPRYLIKTRGQQVTLSCSPISGHRSVSWYQQTPGQGLQFLFEYFSETQRNKGNFPGRFSGRQFSNSRSEMNVSTLELGDSALYLCASSLGDRETDTQYFGPGTRLTVL.

This clonotype was detected many times. The V call is TRBV14, the J call TRBJ1-5; no firm D call. V was pared by 3 bases and J by 9 bases, with 0 bases between. The CDR3 has 9 amino acids. From germline, CDR1 is SGHDN and CDR2 FVKESK. DNA for the CDR3: TGTGCCAGCAGCCAGCCCCAGCATTTT. This encodes CASSQPQHF.

This clonotype was detected many times. The rearrangement uses TRBV7-3 and TRBJ2-3; unclear D gene. CDR3 length: 13 residues. Per germline, CDR1 SGHTA and CDR2 FQGTGA. Trimming removed 0 bases at V and 5 bases at J, with 6 bases between. This CDR3 is CASSLTVLDTQYF. The CDR3 DNA follows: TGTGCCAGCAGCTTAACCGTCTTAGATACGCAGTATTTT. The full variable domain, rest sourced from reference TRBV7-3 and TRBJ2-3, is GAGVSQTPSNKVTEKGKYVELRCDPISGHTALYWYRQSLGQGPEFLIYFQGTGAADDSGLPNDRFFAVRPEGSVSTLKIQRTERGDSAVYLCASSLTVLDTQYFGPGTRLTVL.

This clonotype has at least ten counts. V gene TRBV10-2 combines with J gene TRBJ1-3, with D uncertain. The germline CDR1 and CDR2 sequences are WSHSY and SAAADI. This CDR3 contains 16 residues. Trimming cost V 3 bases and J 0 bases, with 12 bases left between them. In DNA, the CDR3 is TGCGCCAGCAGTGATAATGGACGGCTCTCTGGAAACACCATATATTTT. It codes for CASSDNGRLSGNTIYF.

The chain combines TRBV15 with TRBJ2-5, with unresolved D. Germline CDR1 and CDR2: LNHNV and YYDKDF (reference sequence). This CDR3 has 13 amino acids. Trimming took off 1 base at V and 3 bases at J, with 6 bases between the two ends. CDR3 DNA sequence: TGTGCCACCAGCAGAGTTCAGAAAGAGACCCAGTACTTC. Protein: CATSRVQKETQYF.

This clonotype showed up many times. The gene calls are TRBV29-1 and TRBJ2-1; possible D gene TRBD2, 6 bases. V was trimmed by 1 base and J by 8 bases, leaving 12 bases between them. CDR1 SQVTM and CDR2 ANQGSEA come from the germline V gene. The length of the CDR3 is 13 residues. The DNA of the CDR3 is TGCAGCGTTGAAGGGGACTCCCCCCATGAGCAGTTCTTC. Translating it yields CSVEGDSPHEQFF.

This clonotype turned up a few times. V gene TRBV2 combines with J gene TRBJ2-2, with TRBD2 matching 7 bases. The ends lost 6 bases at V and 3 bases at J; junction bases unmatched: 4. Germline CDR1 reads SNHLY; CDR2 reads FYNNEI. The CDR3 runs to 14 residues. The CDR3 DNA reads TGTGCCAGCAGAAGGGACTATTACACCGGGGAGCTGTTTTTT. Translation gives CASRRDYYTGELFF.

V and J are TRBV29-1 and TRBJ2-5; D not resolved. Germline V gene data show CDR1 as SQVTM and CDR2 as ANQGSEA. Between the trimmed V and J ends, which lost 6 bases and 3 bases, there was a span of 14 bases. The CDR3 length is 13 residues. CDR3 sequence (DNA): TGCAGCGTATGCCCGGACGGAAAAGAGACCCAGTACTTC. Its translation is CSVCPDGKETQYF.

The table lists this clonotype with many counts. The chain links TRBV7-2 to TRBJ1-1; 8 nucleotides match TRBD1. After removal of 4 bases from V and 11 bases from J, the junction contained 9 bases not matched to a gene. This CDR3 is built from 13 residues. The germline V gene has CDR1 SGHTA and CDR2 FQGNSA. Written as DNA, the CDR3 is TGTGCCAGCAGCTCCGGACAGGGCACCAAGGCTTTCTTT. The encoded protein is CASSSGQGTKAFF.

CDR3 DNA sequence: TGCAGTGCTAGAAACCTTCCCAGGGGAGGAGAGACCCAGTACTTC. Its translation: CSARNLPRGGETQYF. This chain uses TRBV20-1 with TRBJ2-5; D tentatively fits TRBD1 or TRBD2 (6 bases each). The CDR3 is 15 residues long. Trimming removed 2 bases at V and 4 bases at J, with 17 bases between. Germline V lookup: CDR1 DFQATT, CDR2 SNEGSKA (reference sequence).

This clonotype has at least ten counts. The chain recombines TRBV4-1 with TRBJ1-1; maybe TRBD1 (5 bases). The ends were cut back, 0 bases at V and 8 bases at J, with 13 bases in the middle. The CDR3 has 14 amino acids. Germline CDR1 is MGHRA and CDR2 is YSYEKL. The CDR3 protein is CASSQDKRGGEAFF. DNA for the CDR3: TGCGCCAGCAGCCAAGACAAAAGGGGAGGGGAAGCTTTCTTT.

Many counts were recorded for this clonotype. The chain employs TRBV7-2 and TRBJ2-1; 7 bases agree with TRBD2. The CDR3 sequence is 14 residues long. Germline CDR1 is SGHTA and CDR2 is FQGNSA. Unmatched junction bases numbered 6, after V lost 0 bases and J lost 10 bases. CDR3 amino acids: CASSLAGGPDEQFF. CDR3 nucleotide sequence: TGTGCCAGCAGCTTAGCGGGAGGGCCTGACGAGCAGTTCTTC. The entire variable domain, with the rest obtained from reference TRBV7-2 and TRBJ2-1, is as follows: GAGVSQSPSNKVTEKGKDVELRCDPISGHTALYWYRQSLGQGLEFLIYFQGNSAPDKSGLPSDRFSAERTGGSVSTLTIQRTQQEDSAVYLCASSLAGGPDEQFFGPGTRLTVL.

V is TRBV12-3 or TRBV12-4 and J is TRBJ2-1; 9 positions match TRBD1. The trim removed 5 bases at V and 6 bases at J, leaving 8 bases unmatched. The CDR3 covers 15 residues. The chain's CDR3 is CASSPADRGRNEQFF. The CDR3 coding sequence is TGTGCCAGCAGTCCCGCGGACAGGGGACGCAATGAGCAGTTCTTC.

The chain links TRBV7-9 to TRBJ1-5, with unresolved D. Germline V CDR1 and CDR2: SEHNR, FQNEAQ (reference sequence). The CDR3 totals 15 residues. Trimming left V 1 base short and J 0 bases short, with 7 bases between. The CDR3 is CASSLDSLSNQPQHF. The CDR3 region has the DNA TGTGCCAGCAGCTTAGATTCCCTTAGCAATCAGCCCCAGCATTTT.

This clonotype has ten or more counts. The chain uses TRBV5-4 and TRBJ2-7; 8 bases agree with TRBD2. The CDR3 extends over 13 amino acids. V was pared by 4 bases and J by 3 bases, with 3 bases of the junction left unmatched. Germline assignment: CDR1 SGHNT and CDR2 YYREEE (reference sequence). CDR3 sequence (DNA): TGTGCCAGCAGCACGGGACTAGACTACGAGCAGTACTTC. Protein: CASSTGLDYEQYF. Looking up the rest from reference TRBV5-4 and TRBJ2-7 gives the full variable domain: ETGVTQSPTHLIKTRGQQVTLRCSSQSGHNTVSWYQQALGQGPQFIFQYYREEENGRGNFPPRFSGLQFPNYSSELNVNALELDDSALYLCASSTGLDYEQYFGPGTRLTVT.

At least ten counts were recorded for this clonotype. The chain recombines TRBV19 with TRBJ1-5; TRBD1 matches 7 bases. Germline CDR1 reads LNHDA; CDR2 reads SQIVND (reference sequence). The CDR3 extends over 15 amino acids. Trimming cost V 6 bases and J 0 bases; bases outside gene matches: 5. CDR3 sequence (DNA): TGTGCCAGTAGGCCTGGACAGGTTAGCAATCAGCCCCAGCATTTT. Translation: CASRPGQVSNQPQHF.